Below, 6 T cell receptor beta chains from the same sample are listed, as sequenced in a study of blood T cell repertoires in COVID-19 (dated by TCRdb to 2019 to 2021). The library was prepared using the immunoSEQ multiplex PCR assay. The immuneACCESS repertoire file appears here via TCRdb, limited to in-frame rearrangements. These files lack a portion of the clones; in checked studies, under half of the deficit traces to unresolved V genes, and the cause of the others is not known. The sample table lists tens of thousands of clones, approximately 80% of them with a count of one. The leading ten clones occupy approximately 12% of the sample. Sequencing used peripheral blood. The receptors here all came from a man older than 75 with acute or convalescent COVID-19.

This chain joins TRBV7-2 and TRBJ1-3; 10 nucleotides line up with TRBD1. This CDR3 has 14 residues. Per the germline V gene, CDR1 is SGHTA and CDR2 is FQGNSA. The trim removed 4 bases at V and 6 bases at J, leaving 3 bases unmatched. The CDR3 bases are TGTGCCAGCAGCTCCGGGACAGGGGAAAACACCATATATTTT. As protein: CASSSGTGENTIYF.

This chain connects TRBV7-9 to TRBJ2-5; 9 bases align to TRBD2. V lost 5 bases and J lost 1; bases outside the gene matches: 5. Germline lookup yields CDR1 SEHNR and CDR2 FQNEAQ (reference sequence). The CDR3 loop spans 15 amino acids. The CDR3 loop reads CASSLPAGGQETQYF. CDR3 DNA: TGTGCCAGCAGCCTTCCAGCGGGGGGCCAAGAGACCCAGTACTTC.

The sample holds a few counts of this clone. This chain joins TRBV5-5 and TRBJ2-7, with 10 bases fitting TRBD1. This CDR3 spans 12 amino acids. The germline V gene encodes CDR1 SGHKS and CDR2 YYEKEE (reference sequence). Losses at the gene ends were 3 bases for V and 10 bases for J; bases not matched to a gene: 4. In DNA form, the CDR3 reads TGTGCCAGCAGCTCGACAGGGGGCAACCAGTACTTC. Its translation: CASSSTGGNQYF. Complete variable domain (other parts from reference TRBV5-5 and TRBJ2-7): DAGVTQSPTHLIKTRGQQVTLRCSPISGHKSVSWYQQVLGQGPQFIFQYYEKEERGRGNFPDRFSARQFPNYSSELNVNALLLGDSALYLCASSSTGGNQYFGPGTRLTVT.

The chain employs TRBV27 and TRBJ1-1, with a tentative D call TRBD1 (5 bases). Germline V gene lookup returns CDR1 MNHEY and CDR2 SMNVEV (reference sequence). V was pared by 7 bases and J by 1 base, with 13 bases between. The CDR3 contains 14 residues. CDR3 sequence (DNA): TGTGCCAGCACCACCGACAGAACGAACACTGAAGCTTTCTTT. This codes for CASTTDRTNTEAFF.

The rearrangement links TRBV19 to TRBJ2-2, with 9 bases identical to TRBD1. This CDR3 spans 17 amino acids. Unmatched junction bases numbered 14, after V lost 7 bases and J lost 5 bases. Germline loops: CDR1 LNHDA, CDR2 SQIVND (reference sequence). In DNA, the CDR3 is TGTGCCAGTATGCGGGGACAGGGCCTTTTGGGGACCGGGGAGCTGTTTTTT. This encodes CASMRGQGLLGTGELFF.

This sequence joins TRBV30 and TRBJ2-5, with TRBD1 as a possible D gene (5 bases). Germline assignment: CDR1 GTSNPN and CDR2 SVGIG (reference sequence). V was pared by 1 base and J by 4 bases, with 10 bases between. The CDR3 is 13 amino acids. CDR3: CAWSGHQGETQYF. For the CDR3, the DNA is TGTGCCTGGAGTGGACACCAGGGAGAGACCCAGTACTTC.